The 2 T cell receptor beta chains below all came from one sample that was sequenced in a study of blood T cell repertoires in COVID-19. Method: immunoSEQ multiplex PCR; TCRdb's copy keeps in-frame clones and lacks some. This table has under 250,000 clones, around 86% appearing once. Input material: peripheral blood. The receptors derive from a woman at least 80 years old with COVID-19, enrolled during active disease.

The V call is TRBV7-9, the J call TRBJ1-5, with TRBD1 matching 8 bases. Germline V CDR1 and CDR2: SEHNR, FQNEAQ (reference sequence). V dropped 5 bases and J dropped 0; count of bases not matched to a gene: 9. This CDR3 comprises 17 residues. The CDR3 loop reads CASSLGDRSFSNQPQHF. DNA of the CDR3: TGTGCCAGCAGCCTAGGGGACAGGTCCTTTAGCAATCAGCCCCAGCATTTT.

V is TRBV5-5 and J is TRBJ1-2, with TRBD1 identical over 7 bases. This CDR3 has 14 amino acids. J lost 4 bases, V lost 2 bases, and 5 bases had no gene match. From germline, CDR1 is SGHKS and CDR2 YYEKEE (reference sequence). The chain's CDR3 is CASSFQYRGYGYTF. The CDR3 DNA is TGTGCCAGCAGCTTCCAATACAGGGGCTATGGCTACACCTTC.